This T cell receptor (beta chain) was sequenced during a study of human CD4 T cells and Enterobacteriaceae. All CD4+ cells other than CD45RA+CCR7+CD95- naive cells were sorted as memory, over 95% pure. TCRdb keeps only in-frame clones here, not all; method: immunoSEQ multiplex PCR. The sample lists some 30,000 clones, approximately 84% occurring once. This clone was detected once. Germline V gives CDR1 MNHNS, CDR2 SASEGT. The CDR3 sequence is 15 residues long. The V end was cut by 3 bases, the J end by 7 bases, with 16 bases between. Sequenced sample: memory CD4+ T cells from blood. The chain carries TRBV6-1 and TRBJ1-3; D possibly corresponds to TRBD1 (5 bases). The sequence came from a human donor in good health. The CDR3 sequence is CASSEGPFTGNTIYF. The DNA of the CDR3 is TGTGCCAGCAGTGAGGGACCTTTTACGGGTAACACCATATATTTT.